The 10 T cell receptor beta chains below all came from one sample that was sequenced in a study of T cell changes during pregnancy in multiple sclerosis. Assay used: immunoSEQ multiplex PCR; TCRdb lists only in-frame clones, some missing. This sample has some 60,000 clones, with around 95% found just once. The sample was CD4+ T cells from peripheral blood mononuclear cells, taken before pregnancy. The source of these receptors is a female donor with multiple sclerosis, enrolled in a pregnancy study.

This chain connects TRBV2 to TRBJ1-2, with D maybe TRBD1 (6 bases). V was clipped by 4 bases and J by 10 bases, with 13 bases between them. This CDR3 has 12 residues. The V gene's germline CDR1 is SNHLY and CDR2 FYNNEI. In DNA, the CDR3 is TGTGCCAGCAGTGGTTCCGACAGGATCTACACCTTC. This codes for CASSGSDRIYTF.

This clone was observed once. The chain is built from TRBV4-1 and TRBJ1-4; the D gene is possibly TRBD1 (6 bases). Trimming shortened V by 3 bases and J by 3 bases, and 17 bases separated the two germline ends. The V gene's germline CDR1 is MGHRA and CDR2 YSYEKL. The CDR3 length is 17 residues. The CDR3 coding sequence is TGCGCCAGCAGCCACGGAATAACAGGGTCAGCTAATGAAAAACTGTTTTTT. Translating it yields CASSHGITGSANEKLFF.

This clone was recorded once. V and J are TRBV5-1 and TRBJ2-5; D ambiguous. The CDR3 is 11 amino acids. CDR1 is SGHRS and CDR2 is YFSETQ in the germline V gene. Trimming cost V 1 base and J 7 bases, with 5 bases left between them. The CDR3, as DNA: TGCGCCAGCAGCTTGCTAGGGACCCAGTACTTC. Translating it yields CASSLLGTQYF.

The CDR3 coding sequence is TGTGCCAGCAGCCAAGATGGGCAGGGTGTGGTTGGCTACACCTTC. Its protein is CASSQDGQGVVGYTF. This chain joins TRBV4-2 and TRBJ1-2; D might be TRBD1 (5 bases). The germline gives CDR1 LGHNA, CDR2 YNFKEQ. This CDR3 has 15 amino acids. The V end lost 0 bases, the J end lost 7 bases, and 15 bases lay between the germline ends.

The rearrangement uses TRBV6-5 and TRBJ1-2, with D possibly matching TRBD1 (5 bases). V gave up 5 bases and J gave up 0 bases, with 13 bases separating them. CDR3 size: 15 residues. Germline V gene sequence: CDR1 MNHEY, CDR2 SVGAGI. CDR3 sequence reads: CASSKTASPNYGYTF. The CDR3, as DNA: TGTGCCAGCAGTAAGACAGCTTCTCCTAACTATGGCTACACCTTC.

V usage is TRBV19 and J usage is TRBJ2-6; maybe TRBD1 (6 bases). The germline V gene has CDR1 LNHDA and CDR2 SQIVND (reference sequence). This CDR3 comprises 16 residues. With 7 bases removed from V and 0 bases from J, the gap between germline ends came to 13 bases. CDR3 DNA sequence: TGTGCCAGTACTCGGACAGAAGCCTCTGGGGCCAACGTCCTGACTTTC. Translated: CASTRTEASGANVLTF. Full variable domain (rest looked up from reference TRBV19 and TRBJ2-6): DGGITQSPKYLFRKEGQNVTLSCEQNLNHDAMYWYRQDPGQGLRLIYYSQIVNDFQKGDIAEGYSVSREKKESFPLTVTSAQKNPTAFYLCASTRTEASGANVLTFGAGSRLTVL.

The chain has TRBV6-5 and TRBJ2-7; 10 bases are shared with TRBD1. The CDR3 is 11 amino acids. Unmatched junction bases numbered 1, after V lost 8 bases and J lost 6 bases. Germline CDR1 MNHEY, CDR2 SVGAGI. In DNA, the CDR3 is TGTGCCAGCCGGGACAGGGGCGAGCAGTACTTC. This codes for CASRDRGEQYF.

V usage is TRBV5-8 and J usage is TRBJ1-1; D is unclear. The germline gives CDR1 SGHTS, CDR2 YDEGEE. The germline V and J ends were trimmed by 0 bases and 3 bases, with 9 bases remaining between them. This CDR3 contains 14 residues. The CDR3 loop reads CASSLAQVYTEAFF. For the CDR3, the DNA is TGTGCCAGCAGCTTGGCGCAGGTCTACACTGAAGCTTTCTTT.

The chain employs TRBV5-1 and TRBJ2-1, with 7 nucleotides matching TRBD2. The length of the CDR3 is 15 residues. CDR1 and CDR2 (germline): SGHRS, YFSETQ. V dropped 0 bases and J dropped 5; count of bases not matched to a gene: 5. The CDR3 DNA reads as TGCGCCAGCAGCTTGGGTCTAGCGGCCAACAATGAGCAGTTCTTC. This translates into CASSLGLAANNEQFF.

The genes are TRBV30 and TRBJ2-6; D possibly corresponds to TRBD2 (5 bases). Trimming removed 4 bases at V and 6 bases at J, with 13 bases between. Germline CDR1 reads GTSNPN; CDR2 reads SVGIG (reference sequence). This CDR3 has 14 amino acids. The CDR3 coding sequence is TGTGCCTGGACCGGGAATACTGCGGCCAACGTCCTGACTTTC. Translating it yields CAWTGNTAANVLTF. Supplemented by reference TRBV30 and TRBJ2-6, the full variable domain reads SQTIHQWPATLVQPVGSPLSLECTVEGTSNPNLYWYRQAAGRGLQLLFYSVGIGQISSEVPQNLSASRPQDRQFILSSKKLLLSDSGFYLCAWTGNTAANVLTFGAGSRLTVL.